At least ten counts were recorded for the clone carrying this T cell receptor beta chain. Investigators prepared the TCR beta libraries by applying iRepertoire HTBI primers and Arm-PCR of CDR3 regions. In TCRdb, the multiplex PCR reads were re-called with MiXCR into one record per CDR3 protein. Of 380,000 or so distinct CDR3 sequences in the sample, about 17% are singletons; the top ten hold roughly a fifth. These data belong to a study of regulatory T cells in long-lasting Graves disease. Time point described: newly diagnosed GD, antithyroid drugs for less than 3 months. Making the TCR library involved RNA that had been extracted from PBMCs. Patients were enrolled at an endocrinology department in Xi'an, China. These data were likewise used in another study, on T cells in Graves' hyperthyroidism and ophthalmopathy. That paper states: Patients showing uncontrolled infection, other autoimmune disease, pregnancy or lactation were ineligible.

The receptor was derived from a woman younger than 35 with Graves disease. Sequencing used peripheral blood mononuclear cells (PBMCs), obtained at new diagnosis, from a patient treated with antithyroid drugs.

The CDR3 loop reads CASSLTGIINNEQFF. CDR3 DNA: TGTGCCAGCAGCTTAACAGGGATTATCAACAATGAGCAGTTCTTC. The V call is TRBV7-3, the J call TRBJ2-1; D uncertain. The ends were cut back, 0 bases at V and 5 bases at J, with 11 bases in the middle. This CDR3 region has 15 residues. From germline, CDR1 is SGHTA and CDR2 FQGTGA.